This T cell receptor (beta chain) was obtained from a study of blood T cell repertoires in COVID-19 (dated by TCRdb to 2018 to 2021). Study-wide context: Samples covering the acute and convalescent phases of COVID-19 were provided by collaborators in the United States, Italy and Spain. The material from the prospective study consisted of cDNA or gDNA derived from T cells, B-cell-depleted T cells, or PBMCs. Subjects who had been exposed to COVID-19, were actively infected with it, or had recovered from it provided the deeply sampled blood TCRbeta repertoires that made up the dataset. The repertoires were released in a freely available public database meant as a resource for research on the immune response to SARS-CoV-2. Samples came from the ongoing ImmuneRACE study (first 160 participants) plus 1,254 subjects from 6 global collaborators. The sample metadata nearly always contained a de-identified subject ID, COVID-19 status, age in years and sex. Where available, HLA class I and class II types were obtained from metadata supplied by the sample provider rather than from assay-based typing.

What the study reported, not specific to this receptor: Clinical and demographic metadata were provided uncurated, with the amount varying by source and participant.

The immunoSEQ Assay, a bias-controlled multiplex PCR, was used to amplify TCRbeta CDR3 regions from genomic DNA. In the source study's methods: The number of nucleated cells in each sample was estimated by amplification of reference gene primers within the assay. To quantify the absolute abundance of each unique TCRbeta CDR3 rearrangement, sequence reads were collapsed and filtered. Productive Simpson clonality was computed per sample as the square root of Simpson's diversity index over productive rearrangements. Not all clones reach the TCRdb copy of this immuneACCESS table, which keeps in-frame sequences only. Checked studies attribute under half of the gap to unresolved V genes and leave the rest unexplained. V and J calls and clone size come straight from that table; D and trimming were deduced from the DNA. The sample yields hundreds of thousands of clones; 70% to 90% were counted once. Together, the top ten hold 3.5% to 4% of the sample.

Reading the germline V gene gives CDR1 SGHTA and CDR2 FQGNSA. The germline V end is reduced by 5 bases and the J end by 5 bases; junction bases left unmatched: 18. The CDR3 starts with the cysteine, ends with the phenylalanine, and has 18 residues. Here the CDR3 DNA is all that survives: 54 bases in frame from base 1. Collaborating institutions collected whole blood in K2EDTA tubes following their own protocols. For TCRbeta analysis, collaborators shipped samples as frozen whole blood, isolated PBMCs, or DNA extracted from either of those sample types. In regard to this clone: Its target antigen remains unknown. There are no base qualities to consult, and no much larger clone falls within one base.

The TCR was taken from a woman in her forties or fifties with active or convalescent COVID-19. The sequence links TRBV7-2 to TRBJ2-5; 9 junctional bases match TRBD2. Sequenced input: peripheral blood. The DNA is as follows: TGTGCCAGCAGCCCCGGGGTGGGTAGCGGGAGCTTGTGGGAGACCCAGTACTTC. This sequence encodes CASSPGVGSGSLWETQYF.